This passage covers 13 T cell receptor beta chains from one sample sequenced in a study of T-cell reconstitution after alpha-beta-depleted transplantation in children. Molecular barcoding with unique molecular identifiers was used for the TCRbeta library. TCRdb used MiXCR to reprocess the PCR reads, holding one entry per CDR3 protein. The sample carries hundreds of thousands of distinct CDR3 sequences, about an eighth recorded once. The source was PBMCs, collected before TCRalphabeta/CD19-depleted stem cell transplant. These receptors all come from a girl aged 2 to 10 with congenital amegakaryocytic thrombocytopenia, due to receive a stem cell transplant.

This clonotype has at least ten counts. The V gene is TRBV27, the J gene TRBJ2-1; D is undetermined. Germline values: CDR1 MNHEY, CDR2 SMNVEV (reference sequence). This CDR3 region has 18 residues. V lost 2 bases and J 0 bases, leaving 17 bases between the germline ends. CDR3 sequence reads: CASSLIPQIGSSYNEQFF. CDR3 coding DNA: TGTGCCAGCAGTTTAATCCCCCAAATCGGAAGCTCCTACAATGAGCAGTTCTTC.

This clonotype appeared many times. V usage is TRBV28 and J usage is TRBJ1-1, with D perhaps matching TRBD1 (6 bases). CDR3 length: 12 amino acids. Trimming took 6 bases from V and 11 from J, leaving 16 bases between them. CDR1 and CDR2 (germline): MDHEN, SYDVKM. The CDR3 DNA sequence: TGTGCCAGCAGGACCCAGGGGTTAGAGGCTTTCTTT. Residues: CASRTQGLEAFF.

This clonotype appeared many times. The CDR3 sequence is CSAHDWGTGRNEQYF. CDR3 sequence (DNA): TGCAGTGCCCACGATTGGGGGACAGGAAGAAACGAGCAGTACTTC. V gene TRBV20-1 combines with J gene TRBJ2-7, with 8 bases identical to TRBD1. Germline V gene sequence: CDR1 DFQATT, CDR2 SNEGSKA (reference sequence). The CDR3 covers 15 residues. The V segment lost 6 bases and the J segment 5 bases; nucleotides outside the gene matches: 15.

Many counts were recorded for this clonotype. The chain joins TRBV20-1 to TRBJ2-1; D not resolved. Germline V gene data show CDR1 as DFQATT and CDR2 as SNEGSKA (reference sequence). This CDR3 contains 13 residues. Trimming pared 3 bases from V and 3 bases from J, leaving 9 bases between. CDR3 bases: TGCAGTGCTAGCGGCTTACTCTACAATGAGCAGTTCTTC. As protein: CSASGLLYNEQFF.

The chain carries TRBV7-6 and TRBJ2-3; D remains ambiguous. The CDR3 contains 13 residues. Deletions cut 6 bases from V and 3 bases from J, with 10 bases between. Germline lookup yields CDR1 SGHVS and CDR2 FNYEAQ. This CDR3 reads CASRQSGTDTQYF. Here the CDR3 DNA reads TGTGCCAGCAGGCAATCAGGAACAGATACGCAGTATTTT.

The J gene is TRBJ2-1, the V gene TRBV5-1; 8 bases agree with TRBD2. This CDR3 contains 14 residues. Germline loops: CDR1 SGHRS, CDR2 YFSETQ. V dropped 2 bases and J dropped 9; count of bases not matched to a gene: 7. The CDR3 DNA is TGCGCCAGCAGCTTCGAAGGACTAGCATTTGAGCAGTTCTTC. Its translation: CASSFEGLAFEQFF.

Many counts were recorded for this clonotype. The genes are TRBV27 and TRBJ2-3, with 8 bases lining up with TRBD1. CDR1 MNHEY and CDR2 SMNVEV come from the germline V gene (reference sequence). The junction had 6 bases not matched to a gene; V was cut back by 4 bases and J by 3 bases. This CDR3 has 15 amino acids. In nucleotides, the CDR3 is TGTGCCAGCAGTTCTAAGACAGGGGTAACAGATACGCAGTATTTT. The encoded protein is CASSSKTGVTDTQYF.

This clonotype has at least ten counts. The CDR3 reads CASGGFPNSGANVLTF. CDR3 nucleotides: TGTGCCAGCGGGGGCTTCCCGAACTCTGGGGCCAACGTCCTGACTTTC. This chain connects TRBV12-3 or TRBV12-4 to TRBJ2-6, with D perhaps matching TRBD1 (6 bases). Trimming took 8 bases from V and 0 from J, leaving 14 bases between them. The CDR3 has 16 amino acids.

This chain connects TRBV7-2 to TRBJ2-7; the D gene could be TRBD1 or TRBD2 (5 bases each). Germline lookup yields CDR1 SGHTA and CDR2 FQGNSA. This CDR3 region has 14 residues. The germline V and J ends were trimmed by 7 bases and 5 bases, with 18 bases remaining between them. The CDR3 here is CASNEGPAEDEQYF. For the CDR3, the DNA is TGTGCCAGCAACGAGGGGCCAGCGGAGGACGAGCAGTACTTC.

This clonotype appeared a few times. The chain links TRBV19 to TRBJ1-1; D unclear. This CDR3 region has 13 residues. V shed 3 bases and J shed 8 bases, with 13 bases lying between them. Looked up from germline, CDR1 is LNHDA and CDR2 is SQIVND (reference sequence). CDR3 in amino acids: CASSMAMRPEAFF. CDR3 DNA sequence: TGTGCCAGTAGTATGGCTATGAGACCAGAAGCTTTCTTT.

This clonotype was counted between two and nine times. V and J are TRBV25-1 and TRBJ2-1, with 9 bases aligning to TRBD2. The V gene's germline CDR1 is MGHDK and CDR2 SYGVNS. The CDR3 is made up of 20 amino acids. The J segment lost 1 base and the V segment lost 6 bases, leaving 19 bases of the junction unmatched. CDR3 bases: TGTGCCAGCAGCCTCAGGTCAGGGGCGGGAGGGCCAGGATCCTACAATGAGCAGTTCTTC. This sequence encodes CASSLRSGAGGPGSYNEQFF.

V usage is TRBV12-3 or TRBV12-4 and J usage is TRBJ2-7, with 8 bases matching TRBD2. With 3 bases clipped from V and 3 bases from J, the junction kept 4 bases outside the gene matches. The CDR3 consists of 14 residues. The CDR3 DNA sequence: TGTGCCAGCAGTTTCGAGAGCGGGAGCTACGAGCAGTACTTC. This translates into CASSFESGSYEQYF.

On this clonotype: A much larger clone lies a single base off, so this may be a read error. V and J are TRBV28 and TRBJ1-2; D might be TRBD1 (6 bases). Germline V gene data show CDR1 as MDHEN and CDR2 as SYDVKM. The CDR3 has 15 residues. This CDR3 reads CASGIGGGGLYGYPF. The CDR3 DNA reads TGTGCCAGCGGCATTGGGGGTGGGGGCCTTTATGGCTACCCCTTC.